This paragraph covers one T cell receptor (beta chain) sequence. This specimen belongs to a study of blood T cell repertoires in COVID-19. Study-wide context: The analysed material was cDNA or gDNA that came from T cells, B-cell-depleted T cells, or PBMCs.

As originally analysed: From reference gene primer amplification, estimates of nucleated cell counts were derived. Sequenced by immunoSEQ multiplex PCR; TCRdb stores in-frame clones only, minus some. Clone size and V and J calls were adopted from that table, with D and trimming inferred from the DNA. The table has about 12,000 clones, 82% seen once. Sample: peripheral blood. The sequence was obtained from an elderly man with acute or convalescent COVID-19.

CDR3 sequence reads: CASSLLSVGNQPQHF. CDR3 in DNA: TGTGCCAGCAGTTTATTGTCAGTCGGGAATCAGCCCCAGCATTTT. V and J are TRBV28 and TRBJ1-5; D gene unclear. Germline CDR1 and CDR2: MDHEN and SYDVKM. The V end was cut by 1 base, the J end by 4 bases, with 11 bases between. This CDR3 has 15 residues. The whole variable domain, filled in from reference TRBV28 and TRBJ1-5, reads DVKVTQSSRYLVKRTGEKVFLECVQDMDHENMFWYRQDPGLGLRLIYFSYDVKMKEKGDIPEGYSVSREKKERFSLILESASTNQTSMYLCASSLLSVGNQPQHFGDGTRLSIL.